This passage covers 4 T cell receptor beta chains from one sample sequenced in a study of early T cells in non-severe SARS-CoV-2 infection. TCRdb reprocessed the 5' RACE reads via MiXCR and lists one record per CDR3 protein. Among under 40,000 distinct CDR3 sequences, about 5.6% were seen once, and the ten largest hold less than 8.5%. Sequenced input: whole blood. The source is an adult who was a healthcare worker with PCR-confirmed SARS-CoV-2 infection or an uninfected control (not recorded which).

With respect to this clonotype: A much larger clonotype is one base distant, so this may be a read error. The chain is built from TRBV11-2 and TRBJ1-4, with a possible D match to TRBD1 (5 bases). This CDR3 region has 15 residues. The germline gives CDR1 SGHAT, CDR2 FQNNGV. CDR3 in amino acids: CTSSPGAVRTEKLFF. The CDR3 DNA reads TGTACCAGCAGCCCCGGGGCGGTAAGGACCGAAAAACTGTTTTTT.

The chain is built from TRBV12-3 or TRBV12-4 and TRBJ2-7, with D tentatively TRBD2 (6 bases). The CDR3 loop spans 12 amino acids. V was cut by 2 bases and J by 6 bases, with 8 bases left in between. In DNA form, the CDR3 reads TGTGCCAGCAGTTTAAGGGACTTCGAGCAGTACTTC. Protein sequence: CASSLRDFEQYF.

This clonotype was counted many times. The chain links TRBV5-1 to TRBJ1-2, with 7 bases that match TRBD1. Unmatched junction bases numbered 11, after V lost 4 bases and J lost 8 bases. The length of the CDR3 is 14 residues. Germline CDR1 and CDR2: SGHRS and YFSETQ. The CDR3 DNA reads TGCGCCAGCAGCCCAGCCGGGACAGAGAACGGCTACACCTTC. The encoded protein is CASSPAGTENGYTF.

This clonotype was observed many times. The chain carries TRBV19 and TRBJ2-2; D is uncertain. V lost 8 bases and J lost 5, with 6 bases in between. The CDR3 contains 11 residues. Germline lookup yields CDR1 LNHDA and CDR2 SQIVND (reference sequence). CDR3 in DNA: TGTGCCAGTTACGGTACCGGGGAGCTGTTTTTT. Its translation: CASYGTGELFF.